This T cell receptor beta chain came from a study of CD8+ T cells in alopecia areata. Across the whole study: Each day, treated patients took oral tofacitinib twice, at 5 to 10 mg per dose.

General study results and limits: Scalp clonality decreased significantly with tofacitinib, and so did expanded CD8+ clones among the top 100. Elevated clonality characterized lesional scalp relative to normal scalp, particularly in alopecia totalis/universalis. Unlike in mice, where it was clearer, TCR sharing across patients was less clear, possibly HLA-related.

The authors extracted RNA and reverse transcribed it into cDNA as the sequencing template. Profiled with immunoSEQ multiplex PCR; TCRdb holds only in-frame clones, not every one. This sample has approximately 210,000 clones; roughly three fifths occur once, and the top ten carry 1% to 1.5%. The treatment here: oral pan-JAK inhibitor, 5-10 mg twice daily. The CDR3 contains 12 residues. Trimming pared 7 bases from V and 4 bases from J, leaving 11 bases between. This clone was counted between two and nine times. The antigen remains unidentified. This specimen was CD4+ T cells sorted from blood, taken between weeks 43 and 45, from a patient treated with tofacitinib. The chain couples TRBV23-1 to TRBJ2-7, with D possibly being TRBD1 or TRBD2 (5 bases each). TRBV23-1 carries the ORF label, with uncertain function. This clonotype was sampled from a human donor with alopecia areata. CDR3: CASTSWGYEQYF. CDR3 DNA sequence: TGCGCCAGCACCTCGTGGGGGTACGAGCAGTACTTC.